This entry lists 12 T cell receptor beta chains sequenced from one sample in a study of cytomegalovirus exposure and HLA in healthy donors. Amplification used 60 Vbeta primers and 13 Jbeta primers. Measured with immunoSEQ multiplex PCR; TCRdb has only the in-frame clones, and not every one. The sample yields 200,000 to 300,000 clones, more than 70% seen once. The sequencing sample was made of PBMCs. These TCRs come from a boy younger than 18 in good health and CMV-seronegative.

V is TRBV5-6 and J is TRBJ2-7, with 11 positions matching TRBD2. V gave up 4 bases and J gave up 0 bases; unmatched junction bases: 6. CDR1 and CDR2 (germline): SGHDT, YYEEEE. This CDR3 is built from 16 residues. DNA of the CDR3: TGTGCCAGCAGCGCGGGACTAGCGGCAGACTCCTACGAGCAGTACTTC. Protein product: CASSAGLAADSYEQYF.

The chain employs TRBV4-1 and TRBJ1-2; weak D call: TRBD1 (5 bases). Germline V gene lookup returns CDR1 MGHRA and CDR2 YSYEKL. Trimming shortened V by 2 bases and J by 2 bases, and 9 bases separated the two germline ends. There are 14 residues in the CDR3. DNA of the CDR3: TGCGCCAGCAGCCAACGGGGGGAGAACTATGGCTACACCTTC. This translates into CASSQRGENYGYTF.

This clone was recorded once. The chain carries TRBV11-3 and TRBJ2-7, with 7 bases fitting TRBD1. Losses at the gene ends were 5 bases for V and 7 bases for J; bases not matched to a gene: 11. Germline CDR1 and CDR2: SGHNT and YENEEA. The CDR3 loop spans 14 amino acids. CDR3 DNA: TGTGCCAGCAGCCAAGACAGGGACCCTTATGAGCAGTACTTC. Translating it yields CASSQDRDPYEQYF. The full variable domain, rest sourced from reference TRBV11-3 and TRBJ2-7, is EAGVVQSPRYKIIEKKQPVAFWCNPISGHNTLYWYLQNLGQGPELLIRYENEEAVDDSQLPKDRFSAERLKGVDSTLKIQPAELGDSAVYLCASSQDRDPYEQYFGPGTRLTVT.

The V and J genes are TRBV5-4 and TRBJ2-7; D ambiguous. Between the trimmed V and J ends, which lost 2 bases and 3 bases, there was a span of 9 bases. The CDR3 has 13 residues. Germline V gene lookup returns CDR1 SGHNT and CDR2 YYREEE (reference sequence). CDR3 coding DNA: TGTGCCAGCAGCTTCGGCGGAAACTACGAGCAGTACTTC. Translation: CASSFGGNYEQYF. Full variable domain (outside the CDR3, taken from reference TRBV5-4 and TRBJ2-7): ETGVTQSPTHLIKTRGQQVTLRCSSQSGHNTVSWYQQALGQGPQFIFQYYREEENGRGNFPPRFSGLQFPNYSSELNVNALELDDSALYLCASSFGGNYEQYFGPGTRLTVT.

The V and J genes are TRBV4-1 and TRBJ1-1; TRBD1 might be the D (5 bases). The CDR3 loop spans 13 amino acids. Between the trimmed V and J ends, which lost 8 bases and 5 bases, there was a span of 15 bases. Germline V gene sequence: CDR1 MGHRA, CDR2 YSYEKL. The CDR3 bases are TGCGCCAGCCGGGGGTGGGGGGGGACTGAAGCTTTCTTT. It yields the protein CASRGWGGTEAFF.

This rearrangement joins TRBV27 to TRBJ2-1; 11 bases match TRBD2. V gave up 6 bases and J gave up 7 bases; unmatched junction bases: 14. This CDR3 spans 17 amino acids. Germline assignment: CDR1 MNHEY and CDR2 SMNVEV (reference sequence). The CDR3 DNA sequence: TGTGCCAGCAGCCACCCCCGACTAGCGGGAAGGAGAAATGAGCAGTTCTTC. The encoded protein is CASSHPRLAGRRNEQFF.

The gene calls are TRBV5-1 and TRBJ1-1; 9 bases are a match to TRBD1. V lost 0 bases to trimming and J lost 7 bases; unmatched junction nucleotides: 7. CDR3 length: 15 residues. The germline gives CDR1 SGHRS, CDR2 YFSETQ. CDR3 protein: CASSLGDRVFGEAFF. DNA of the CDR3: TGCGCCAGCAGCTTGGGGGACAGGGTCTTCGGTGAAGCTTTCTTT.

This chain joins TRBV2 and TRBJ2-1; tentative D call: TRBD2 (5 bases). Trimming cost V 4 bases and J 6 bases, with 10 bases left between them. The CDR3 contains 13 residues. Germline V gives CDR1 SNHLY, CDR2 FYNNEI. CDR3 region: CASSVEASNEQFF. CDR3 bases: TGTGCCAGCAGTGTGGAGGCCTCCAATGAGCAGTTCTTC.

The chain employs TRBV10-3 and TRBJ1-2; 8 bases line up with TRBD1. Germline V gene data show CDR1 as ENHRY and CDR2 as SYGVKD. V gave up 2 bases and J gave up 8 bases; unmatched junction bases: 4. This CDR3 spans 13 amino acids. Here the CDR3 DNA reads TGTGCCATCAGTGAGGGACAGGGAAACGGCTACACCTTC. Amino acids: CAISEGQGNGYTF.

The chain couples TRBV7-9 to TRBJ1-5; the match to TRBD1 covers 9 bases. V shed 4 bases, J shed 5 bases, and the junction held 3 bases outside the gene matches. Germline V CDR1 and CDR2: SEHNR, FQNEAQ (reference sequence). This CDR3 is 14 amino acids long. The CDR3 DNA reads TGTGCCAGCAGCTCGGGACAGGGAGATCAGCCCCAGCATTTT. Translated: CASSSGQGDQPQHF.

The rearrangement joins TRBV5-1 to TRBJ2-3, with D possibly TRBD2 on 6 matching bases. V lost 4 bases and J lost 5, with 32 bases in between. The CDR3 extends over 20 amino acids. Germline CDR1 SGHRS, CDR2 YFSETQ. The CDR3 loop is CASSPRTLHASGEKGDTQYF. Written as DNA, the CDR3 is TGCGCCAGCAGCCCGCGCACGTTACACGCGTCGGGGGAAAAGGGAGATACGCAGTATTTT.

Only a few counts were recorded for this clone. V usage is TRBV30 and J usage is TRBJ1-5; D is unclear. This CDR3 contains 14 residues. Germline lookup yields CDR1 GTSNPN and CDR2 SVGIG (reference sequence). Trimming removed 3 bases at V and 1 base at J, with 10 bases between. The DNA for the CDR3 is TGTGCCTGGAGCGTCGGGGAGAGCAATCAGCCCCAGCATTTT. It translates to CAWSVGESNQPQHF.